The 30 T cell receptor beta chains given below trace back to one sample, sequenced in a study of read filtering for tumor transcriptome and immune sequencing. The library was built from about 400 ng RNA with molecular barcoded adaptors for alpha/delta and beta/gamma chains. One entry per CDR3 protein results from TCRdb running MiXCR on the reads. This table holds about 24,000 distinct CDR3 sequences, roughly 23% found once. Sequencing input: a population of CD138-negative cells sorted from bone marrow. The receptor set was obtained from a donor aged 40 or over with multiple myeloma.

This clonotype was seen ten or more times. The CDR3 is CSVGTSGGWRTQYF. As DNA, the CDR3 is TGCAGCGTTGGGACTAGCGGGGGTTGGAGGACCCAGTACTTC. The rearrangement joins TRBV29-1 to TRBJ2-5; 13 bases are shared with TRBD2. Germline lookup yields CDR1 SQVTM and CDR2 ANQGSEA. The CDR3 consists of 14 residues. Trimming at V came to 4 bases and at J to 7 bases, leaving 6 bases not matched to a gene.

This clonotype was detected a few times. V usage is TRBV3-1 and J usage is TRBJ1-2; D is perhaps TRBD1 (6 bases). This CDR3 is 16 amino acids long. The germline gives CDR1 LGHDT, CDR2 YNNKEL (reference sequence). Trimming left V 1 base short and J 4 bases short, with 16 bases between. The CDR3 sequence: CASSQAPGTPIYGYTF. The CDR3 DNA sequence: TGTGCCAGCAGCCAAGCCCCCGGGACACCTATCTATGGCTACACCTTC.

This clonotype was seen only a few times. This sequence joins TRBV3-1 and TRBJ1-5; D unclear. This CDR3 is built from 15 residues. Germline CDR1 and CDR2: LGHDT and YNNKEL (reference sequence). Trimming pared 0 bases from V and 5 bases from J, leaving 11 bases between. For the CDR3, the DNA is TGTGCCAGCAGCCAAGATGCGGCGGGTCATCAGCCCCAGCATTTT. It is translated as CASSQDAAGHQPQHF.

In its sample, this clonotype was seen a few times. The chain is built from TRBV18 and TRBJ1-5; tentative D call: TRBD1 (6 bases). CDR1 is KGHSH, CDR2 LQKENI, per germline. V was trimmed by 1 base and J by 0 bases, leaving 10 bases between them. CDR3 length: 16 residues. As DNA, the CDR3 is TGTGCCAGCTCACCACTGGGCAGGGGTAGCAATCAGCCCCAGCATTTT. It yields the protein CASSPLGRGSNQPQHF.

This clonotype was seen repeatedly, ten times or more. This chain connects TRBV7-2 to TRBJ1-6; D is perhaps TRBD1 (5 bases). With 3 bases removed from V and 13 bases from J, the gap between germline ends came to 16 bases. This CDR3 contains 14 residues. Germline loops: CDR1 SGHTA, CDR2 FQGNSA. The DNA for the CDR3 is TGTGCCAGCAGCTTCAGGCAGGGACTAGAGCCCCTCCACTTT. Translating gives CASSFRQGLEPLHF. Combining the CDR3 with reference TRBV7-2 and TRBJ1-6 gives the whole variable domain GAGVSQSPSNKVTEKGKDVELRCDPISGHTALYWYRQSLGQGLEFLIYFQGNSAPDKSGLPSDRFSAERTGGSVSTLTIQRTQQEDSAVYLCASSFRQGLEPLHFGNGTRLTVT.

This clonotype was seen repeatedly, ten times or more. V usage is TRBV4-1 and J usage is TRBJ1-1; a possible D gene is TRBD1 (6 bases). The CDR3 sequence is 15 residues long. Germline V gene sequence: CDR1 MGHRA, CDR2 YSYEKL. V was clipped by 0 bases and J by 6 bases, with 14 bases between them. CDR3 DNA sequence: TGCGCCAGCAGCCAAGAAGGGGGGTCGGGGTCTGAAGCTTTCTTT. Its protein is CASSQEGGSGSEAFF.

Turning to this clonotype: A much larger clone is a single base away; this may be a read error. This chain uses TRBV19 with TRBJ2-3, with TRBD1 matching over 9 bases. Germline CDR1 reads LNHDA; CDR2 reads SQIVND (reference sequence). V lost 11 bases and J lost 4; bases outside the gene matches: 7. This CDR3 spans 13 amino acids. CDR3 region: CAGSGQGSDTQYF. Written as DNA, the CDR3 is TGTGCCGGTTCGGGACAGGGCTCAGATACGCAGTATTTT. Full variable domain (outside the CDR3, taken from reference TRBV19 and TRBJ2-3): DGGITQSPKYLFRKEGQNVTLSCEQNLNHDAMYWYRQDPGQGLRLIYYSQIVNDFQKGDIAEGYSVSREKKESFPLTVTSAQKNPTAFYLCAGSGQGSDTQYFGPGTRLTVL.

Note on this clonotype: This could be a read error, since a much larger clone is one nucleotide away. The chain employs TRBV19 and TRBJ2-1; D unresolved. The CDR3 totals 13 residues. Looked up from germline, CDR1 is LNHDA and CDR2 is SQIVND (reference sequence). This CDR3 reads CASSIGSNNEQLF. CDR3 sequence (DNA): TGTGCCAGTAGTATCGGCAGTAACAATGAGCAGCTCTTC.

Details on this clonotype: A read error is possible here, since a much larger clone lies one base away. The chain links TRBV7-8 to TRBJ2-5; 7 nucleotides match TRBD2. Germline-derived CDR1 and CDR2 are SGHVS and FQNEAQ. The CDR3 extends over 14 amino acids. The V segment lost 1 base and the J segment 7 bases; nucleotides outside the gene matches: 6. The CDR3: CASSLGTSWRTQYF. For the CDR3, the DNA is TGTGCCAGCAGCTTAGGGACTAGTTGGAGGACCCAGTACTTC.

This clonotype turned up a few times. The V gene is TRBV3-1, the J gene TRBJ2-1, with D hard to call. Trimming stripped 0 bases from V and 7 bases from J, with 10 bases between. The length of the CDR3 is 14 residues. Germline loops: CDR1 LGHDT, CDR2 YNNKEL (reference sequence). This CDR3 reads CASSQDRVRNEQFF. CDR3 coding DNA: TGTGCCAGCAGCCAAGATCGGGTCCGTAATGAGCAGTTCTTC.

This clonotype has a count of ten or more. The V gene is TRBV4-1, the J gene TRBJ1-1; D is ambiguous. Trimming took off 2 bases at V and 3 bases at J, with 7 bases between the two ends. The V gene's germline CDR1 is MGHRA and CDR2 YSYEKL. CDR3 length equals 13 residues. The CDR3 region is CASSQHPDTEAFF. The CDR3, as DNA: TGCGCCAGCAGCCAACACCCTGACACTGAAGCTTTCTTT.

The table lists this clonotype with many counts. This rearrangement joins TRBV5-5 to TRBJ1-5; D unresolved. CDR1 is SGHKS and CDR2 is YYEKEE in the germline V gene (reference sequence). The CDR3 spans 14 residues. The V gene lost 2 bases and the J gene lost 1 base, with 7 bases spanning the gap. CDR3 DNA: TGTGCCAGCAGCTTTCAGTCAAGCAATCAGCCCCAGCATTTT. It yields the protein CASSFQSSNQPQHF.

In its sample, this clonotype was seen a few times. The J gene is TRBJ2-2, the V gene TRBV4-1; D remains ambiguous. The CDR3 loop spans 15 amino acids. V lost 1 base to trimming and J lost 3 bases, with 9 bases between them. Germline CDR1 is MGHRA and CDR2 is YSYEKL. CDR3 amino acids: CASSQVRSYTGELFF. CDR3 DNA: TGCGCCAGCAGCCAAGTACGCAGTTACACCGGGGAGCTGTTTTTT.

The chain joins TRBV21-1 to TRBJ1-3; TRBD1 reflects the table's D call only, with no check against the DNA. TRBV21-1 is a known pseudogene. The CDR3 spans 17 residues. Written as DNA, the CDR3 is TGTGCCAGCAGCAGAGCACTCGACAGGGCAACGGGAAACACCATATATTTT. Its translation: CASSRALDRATGNTIYF.

This clonotype was detected many times. The chain recombines TRBV6-5 with TRBJ1-2; TRBD1 matches 7 bases. The CDR3 length is 12 residues. With V trimmed by 10 bases and J by 3 bases, 5 bases remained unmatched. Germline V gene data show CDR1 as MNHEY and CDR2 as SVGAGI. CDR3 region: CATTQGYYGYTF. In nucleotides, the CDR3 is TGTGCCACGACACAGGGGTACTATGGCTACACCTTC.

This clonotype was recorded a few times. The genes are TRBV4-1 and TRBJ2-2; D is ambiguous. Per germline, CDR1 MGHRA and CDR2 YSYEKL. The CDR3 is 17 amino acids. The ends were cut back, 3 bases at V and 3 bases at J, with 17 bases in the middle. Written as DNA, the CDR3 is TGCGCCAGCAGCCATCCGCCCCGTCCCCCTGACACCGGGGAGCTGTTTTTT. Translating it yields CASSHPPRPPDTGELFF.

This clonotype was seen at least ten times. This chain uses TRBV12-3 or TRBV12-4 with TRBJ2-7; 7 bases align to TRBD2. Trimming at V came to 6 bases and at J to 2 bases, leaving 10 bases not matched to a gene. The CDR3 runs 15 residues. The chain's CDR3 is CASSSGGGRPYEQYF. The DNA of the CDR3 is TGTGCCAGCAGCTCGGGCGGGGGTAGACCCTACGAGCAGTACTTC.

This clonotype showed up just a few times. V is TRBV7-9 and J is TRBJ2-5; a weak D match, TRBD1 (6 bases). V was pared by 3 bases and J by 5 bases, with 16 bases between. Germline CDR1 and CDR2: SEHNR and FQNEAQ (reference sequence). The CDR3 spans 15 residues. In DNA, the CDR3 is TGTGCCAGCAGCTTCTATTCAGGGGCGGAGGAGACCCAGTACTTC. This sequence encodes CASSFYSGAEETQYF.

This clonotype has a handful of counts. This may be a read error, as it is one base from a much larger clone. The chain has TRBV29-1 and TRBJ2-3; tentatively, D is TRBD1 (5 bases). The CDR3 has 13 amino acids. V was pared by 5 bases and J by 3 bases, with 12 bases between. Per germline, CDR1 SQVTM and CDR2 ANQGSEA. Here the CDR3 reads CSVWGQMTDTQYF. The CDR3 nucleotides read TGCAGCGTTTGGGGCCAGATGACAGATACGCAGTATTTT.

This clonotype has ten or more counts. This chain joins TRBV15 and TRBJ1-1, with D possibly matching TRBD1 (5 bases). V lost 1 base, J lost 4 bases, and 16 bases lay in between. The CDR3 loop spans 16 amino acids. CDR1 LNHNV and CDR2 YYDKDF come from the germline V gene (reference sequence). Written as DNA, the CDR3 is TGTGCCACCAGCAGAGGTTCGGTCAGGGAGGGCACTGAAGCTTTCTTT. It yields the protein CATSRGSVREGTEAFF.

Comment on this clonotype: A much larger clonotype is one base distant, so this may be a read error. The chain combines TRBV15 with TRBJ1-6; D not resolved. The germline V gene encodes CDR1 LNHNV and CDR2 YYDKDF (reference sequence). The CDR3 extends over 13 amino acids. The germline V and J ends were trimmed by 1 base and 6 bases, with 4 bases remaining between them. Written as DNA, the CDR3 is TGTGCCACCAGCAGAGCTCGTAATTCACCCCTCCACTTT. Residues: CATSRARNSPLHF.

This clonotype was observed many times. The chain is built from TRBV19 and TRBJ1-5; D gene unclear. This CDR3 spans 13 amino acids. V dropped 7 bases and J dropped 7 bases, with 14 bases sitting between them. Germline V gene lookup returns CDR1 LNHDA and CDR2 SQIVND (reference sequence). The CDR3 bases are TGTGCCAGTACCATGGGCGAACAACAGCCCCAGCATTTT. This codes for CASTMGEQQPQHF. Filled out from reference TRBV19 and TRBJ1-5, the complete variable domain reads DGGITQSPKYLFRKEGQNVTLSCEQNLNHDAMYWYRQDPGQGLRLIYYSQIVNDFQKGDIAEGYSVSREKKESFPLTVTSAQKNPTAFYLCASTMGEQQPQHFGDGTRLSIL.

As concerns this clonotype: A far larger clone is a single base away, which makes a read error likely. The CDR3 end shows no conserved phenylalanine or tryptophan, and so a read error is likely. CDR3 loop: CASSFSGQDFQETQYL. CDR3 nucleotides: TGTGCCAGCAGCTTCTCGGGACAGGATTTCCAAGAGACCCAGTACCTC. The J gene is TRBJ2-5, the V gene TRBV7-6, with TRBD1 matching 8 bases. V lost 3 bases and J lost 1; bases outside the gene matches: 7. The CDR3 covers 16 residues. The germline gives CDR1 SGHVS, CDR2 FNYEAQ.

This clonotype was observed at least ten times. This sequence joins TRBV7-2 and TRBJ2-7; D unclear. Trimming left V 5 bases short and J 3 bases short, with 11 bases between. Germline V gene data show CDR1 as SGHTA and CDR2 as FQGNSA. CDR3 length equals 13 residues. The CDR3 sequence: CASSPRVGYEQYF. The DNA for the CDR3 is TGTGCCAGCAGCCCCCGGGTTGGCTACGAGCAGTACTTC.

This clonotype was detected a few times. Being one base from a much bigger clone, this may be a read error. V and J are TRBV20-1 and TRBJ2-3; D is unclear. The CDR3 is made up of 12 amino acids. From germline, CDR1 is DFQATT and CDR2 SNEGSKA (reference sequence). Trimming removed 1 base from V and 1 base from J, with 3 bases in between. The CDR3 DNA follows: TGCAGTGCTAGAGTGGGCACAGATACGCAGTATTTT. This gives the protein CSARVGTDTQYF.

The chain has TRBV19 and TRBJ2-5; a possible D gene is TRBD1 (6 bases). CDR1 is LNHDA and CDR2 is SQIVND in the germline V gene (reference sequence). Trimming removed 1 base from V and 2 bases from J, with 17 bases in between. There are 17 residues in the CDR3. The CDR3 sequence is CASSIVLIGQYQETQYF. The CDR3 coding sequence is TGTGCCAGTAGTATAGTTCTTATAGGACAGTATCAAGAGACCCAGTACTTC.

This clonotype has ten or more counts. This CDR3 is missing its conserved last phenylalanine or tryptophan, likely due to a read error. The DNA is omitted, as the CDR3 cannot be located on it reliably, and the CDR3 follows TCRdb's listing. The chain has TRBV4-1 and TRBJ2-7; the D call TRBD2 from the table was never checked on the DNA. The CDR3 totals 14 residues, both ends included. CDR1 is MGHRA and CDR2 is YSYEKL in the germline V gene. The CDR3 sequence: CASSQVLDGPSVWA.

In this sample, this clonotype turned up many times. The rearrangement joins TRBV12-5 to TRBJ2-1; possibly TRBD2 for D (7 bases). The V end was cut by 7 bases, the J end by 6 bases, with 19 bases between. This CDR3 is 15 amino acids long. CDR1 is LGHNT and CDR2 is FRNRAP in the germline V gene. CDR3 sequence: CASDSTAGASNEQFF. CDR3 in DNA: TGTGCTAGTGACTCCACCGCGGGGGCTTCCAATGAGCAGTTCTTC.

This sequence joins TRBV29-1 and TRBJ2-3, with 12 bases lining up with TRBD2. Germline CDR1 and CDR2: SQVTM and ANQGSEA. V gave up 6 bases and J gave up 3 bases; unmatched junction bases: 4. The CDR3 sequence is 14 residues long. CDR3 in DNA: TGCAGCGTACCTAGCGGGGGGGCGACAGATACGCAGTATTTT. This translates into CSVPSGGATDTQYF.

This clonotype has at least ten counts. The chain carries TRBV5-1 and TRBJ1-1; a weak D match, TRBD1 (5 bases). Germline V CDR1 and CDR2: SGHRS, YFSETQ. The CDR3 loop spans 13 amino acids. The V and J ends lost 0 bases and 5 bases respectively, with 8 bases between them. The CDR3 loop is CASSLEGVTEAFF. The DNA for the CDR3 is TGCGCCAGCAGCTTGGAAGGGGTAACTGAAGCTTTCTTT.